This TCR beta chain was profiled in a study of cytomegalovirus exposure and HLA in healthy donors (dated by TCRdb to the late 2010s). For the study in its entirety: An earlier analysis of roughly 500 of the donors reported 276 Gb of sequence data and some 100 million unique TCR beta sequences from 150 million to 200 million T cells. An early release covering roughly 600 HLA-typed donors comprised roughly 300 gigabases of sequencing data and 85 million to 100 million unique TCR sequences. Of the approximately 400 genotyped donors, around 81% fell in the genetic ancestry cluster associated with self-reported Caucasian donors. The study aimed to test whether cataloging public T cell receptors could reveal signatures of past pathogen exposure. The study profiled the T cell repertoires of 500 to 800 subjects by immunosequencing and related them to cytomegalovirus serostatus. In addition to the first cohort of 500 to 850 subjects, a separate validation cohort of around 110 different subjects was used. The study combined high-throughput TCR immunosequencing, statistical association of individual TCRs with disease status, and machine learning to predict cytomegalovirus infection status. In a later analysis, previously published TCR beta repertoires from more than 500 donors were re-analyzed and high-resolution HLA genotyping was added so that TCR occurrence patterns could be studied. Rather than drawing on any new phenotypic data, the later analysis identified candidate immune exposures from TCR beta sequences and the way those sequences occurred across donors. An earlier analysis of 587 of the donors applied high-throughput TCR beta sequencing to assess whether each TCR beta V gene segment acted as functional or pseudogenic. Donor age, sex, ethnicity and CMV serostatus were compiled together with the repertoire data. A later genetic analysis took genome-wide SNP genotypes for about 55% of the roughly 670 donors and used that subset as a discovery cohort. Every discovery cohort repertoire had been produced on one sequencing platform. HLA typing included class I and class II loci at four-digit resolution. The number of donors typed differed by locus, with about 629-640 for A, B, C, DRB1 and DQB1, more than 500 for DQA1, nearly 610 for DPA1, and some 440 for DPB1. Because of strong linkage in the cohort, 4 to 6 DR-DQ haplotypes were treated as single units for association and clustering. Among several hundred genotyped donors of the cohort, an average of about 240,000 unique TCR beta nucleotide sequences was sequenced per donor, of which 15% to 20% were non-productive. The full study reports these points: According to a later analysis, parvovirus B19, influenza, CMV and Epstein-Barr virus appeared linked to several top co-occurrence clusters. Only TCR beta chains were sequenced in this cohort, and the absence of alpha or paired-chain data limited detectable features. The presence/absence analyses assumed that sequencing depth was roughly uniform across donors, and that assumption may not be true. In a later genetic analysis, fewer N-insertions in productive TCRs were reported among donors in an Asian-associated ancestry cluster than the approximately 710-donor mean. The sequencing pipeline was judged likely to have produced a cluster of highly shared sequence variants as a technical artifact. According to a later analysis, most CMV-associated TCR beta chains appeared to be HLA-restricted, and the HLA associations seemed to be driven largely by CMV exposure. In a later analysis, about 16,000 TCR beta sequences were associated with specific HLA alleles at a false discovery rate of 0.05. An earlier analysis of approximately 500 of the donors showed that most TCR beta V segments appeared in productive rearrangements either about 90% or about 30% of the time, which broadly matched IMGT annotations. Linkage disequilibrium might explain the correlated functional status among segregating V segments, but an unknown experimental factor could not be ruled out. In vitro tests confirmed that a few of the cytomegalovirus-associated TCR beta chains recognize cytomegalovirus antigens. The 87-base-pair reads could not distinguish some IMGT-functional V segments, including TRBV6-2 and TRBV6-3, so those segments were excluded. The authors suggested that the approach could potentially be extended to other disease states and immunological phenotypes. While some public TCRs were present in many individuals, most TCR sequences turned up only very rarely across donors. The study listed around 160 TCR beta chains as associated with cytomegalovirus. Because HLA typing was unavailable for some donors at each locus, only the typed subset was used in association tests. When HLA alleles, especially DR and DQ, strongly co-occurred, attributing TCR associations to individual alleles was difficult. A later analysis found that TCR association rates varied across HLA loci, with DRB1 alleles showing the most associated TCRs and HLA-C alleles the fewest. V-gene and J-gene trimming of TCR beta chains was associated with a missense DCLRE1C variant in a later genetic analysis, and the association was replicated in an independent cohort. The earlier analysis of some 560 of the donors excluded some 15 rarely observed V segments, including chromosome 9 orphons, because counts were too low. The classifier was reported to diagnose cytomegalovirus status with high specificity and sensitivity in both the original cohort and the validation cohort. In a later analysis, HLA-associated TCR beta chains were found to be more clonally expanded and to have lower generation probabilities than equally common non-associated chains. A further reported finding was that TCR beta sequences accurately predicted the HLA-A and HLA-B alleles for most subjects in the first cohort. CMV serostatus was the only immune exposure information available for the cohort.

The table lists this clone with a few counts. Its target antigen remains unknown. No much larger clone exists at a distance of one base, and base qualities are not known. Trimming at the junction amounts to 5 bases on V and 5 bases on J, and the germline ends lie 18 bases apart. The CDR3 numbers 15 residues from cysteine through phenylalanine. The only DNA kept is the CDR3, 45 bases in frame from the first base. Per the germline V gene, SGHAT is the CDR1 and FQNNGV is the CDR2. The cohort comprised 710 or so healthy bone marrow donors. At the time of sampling, every cohort member was nominally healthy, though immune exposures that went unrecorded were likely present. The donor was CMV seropositive and belonged to the group of 250 to 300 seropositive cohort members. A peripheral blood sample was provided by each donor, and peripheral blood mononuclear cells were used for TCR beta sequencing. The Qiagen DNeasy Blood Extraction Kit was used to extract genomic DNA from the blood cell samples.

Receptors were amplified or captured by the immunoSEQ multiplex PCR assay. For the multiplex PCR, a mixture combining 60 forward primers for TCR Vbeta segments and 13 reverse primers for TCR Jbeta segments was used. The CDR3 region of rearranged TCR beta genes was amplified from genomic DNA by a multiplex PCR assay. On the Illumina HiSeq System, the amplified TCR beta libraries were sequenced as 87-base-pair reads. The authors' pipeline ran thus. Across the 666 repertoires, a later analysis counted around 80 million unique TCR beta chains, approximately 12 million of which were shared by at least two donors. Raw reads were error-corrected and collapsed into unique sequences by a nearest-neighbor algorithm in which closely related sequences were merged to remove PCR and sequencing errors. To assign V, D and J gene segments, CDR3 sequences were aligned to IMGT reference sequences. For a sequence to be retained, a match of at least six nucleotides to both a V gene segment and a J gene segment was required. A rearrangement was called productive if the CDR3 had no stop codons and remained in frame with V and J, and every other rearrangement was called non-productive. CDR3 was defined by IMGT convention, running from the second conserved V-encoded cysteine to the conserved J-encoded phenylalanine. The earlier analysis of about 610 of the donors excluded sequences that lacked an unambiguous match to a single V gene segment. An earlier analysis of a few hundred of the donors called V segments functional above 56.7% productive rearrangements and segregating when the between-donor standard deviation exceeded 5%. A statistical classification framework was built for diagnosing cytomegalovirus status from the catalog of TCR beta chain sequences. A later analysis assigned V and J genes by comparing TCR nucleotide sequences with IMGT/GENE-DB human TR gene sequences. A later analysis assigned CDR3 sequences and most-parsimonious VDJ recombination scenarios with the TCRdist pipeline. In a later analysis, each TCR beta chain was defined by its CDR3 amino acid sequence together with its V-gene family, and reads without a unique V-gene family were excluded. To address suspected cross-contamination and a sequencing artifact, a later analysis removed 592 highly shared, low-generation-probability nucleotide sequences. In a later analysis, a clonal expansion index was calculated for each public chain from normalized within-repertoire ranks of inferred template counts. A later analysis computed generation probabilities with a VDJ recombination model fitted to out-of-frame rearrangements, and checked the results against IGoR. In a later analysis, TCR-TCR, TCR-HLA and TCR-CMV co-occurrence was scored with hypergeometric tests, and a repertoire-size bias correction was applied to TCR pairs. To estimate false discovery rates, a later analysis permuted the HLA or CMV assignments 20 times. A later analysis grouped co-occurring TCRs with DBSCAN, adding TCRdist sequence similarity when clustering within HLA-allele-positive subsets. For co-occurrence clustering, repertoires with fewer than 30,000 or more than 120,000 public chains were excluded, along with roughly 5 repertoires with anomalous nucleotide sharing. The immuneACCESS repertoire file appears here via TCRdb, limited to in-frame rearrangements. These files lack a portion of the clones; in checked studies, under half of the deficit traces to unresolved V genes, and the cause of the others is not known. V and J calls and clone size are copied from that table; D and trimming were computed from the DNA. The sample table records around 97,000 clones; around a tenth of these occur just once. Roughly 4.7% of the sample rests with the top ten.

The rearranged segments are TRBV11-2 and TRBJ2-5; the D region possibly corresponds to TRBD2 (5 bases align). Sequenced input: PBMCs. This receptor was identified in a man aged 50 to 60 in good health and CMV-seropositive. The DNA sequence follows: TGTGCCAGCAGCCGCGGACGGGGATCCATGGAGACCCAGTACTTC. Its protein reads: CASSRGRGSMETQYF.